What follows are 11 T cell receptor beta chains derived from one specimen sequenced in a study of response to subunit inactivated influenza vaccine. TCRdb reprocessed the RT-PCR reads with MiXCR, giving one entry per CDR3 protein. The profile covers 650,000 to 800,000 distinct CDR3 sequences, with about 18% appearing a single time and under 13% taken by the ten largest. The sequencing used PBMCs from blood, collected roughly 5 days after vaccination. The source is a man aged 45-65 years who received an inactivated influenza vaccine.

This clonotype was picked up a small number of times. The chain is built from TRBV12-3 or TRBV12-4 and TRBJ2-7, with unresolved D. The germline V and J ends were trimmed by 6 bases and 7 bases, with 22 bases remaining between them. There are 15 residues in the CDR3. DNA for the CDR3: TGTGCCAGCAGCCTGACCCGACGGACCCCTCAAGAGCAGTACTTC. It is translated as CASSLTRRTPQEQYF.

This clonotype has only a few counts. This chain uses TRBV6-2 or TRBV6-3 with TRBJ2-1, with D perhaps TRBD1 (7 bases). Germline CDR1 is MNHEY and CDR2 is SVGEGT. The CDR3 spans 15 residues. V was cut by 5 bases and J by 2 bases, with 13 bases left in between. This CDR3 reads CASSPGGPPYNEQFF. DNA of the CDR3: TGTGCCAGCAGTCCAGGGGGGCCCCCCTACAATGAGCAGTTCTTC.

There are a few counts of this clonotype. The V call is TRBV7-8, the J call TRBJ2-2; no firm D call. The CDR3 extends over 15 amino acids. The V end was cut by 2 bases, the J end by 2 bases, with 9 bases between. Germline CDR1 reads SGHVS; CDR2 reads FQNEAQ. The CDR3, as DNA: TGTGCCAGCAGCTTAAGCCTTATAAACACCGGGGAGCTGTTTTTT. Amino acids: CASSLSLINTGELFF.

This clonotype was counted once. The chain couples TRBV7-2 to TRBJ2-1, with 9 nucleotides matching TRBD1. CDR3 length equals 17 residues. Germline CDR1 is SGHTA and CDR2 is FQGNSA. The ends lost 5 bases at V and 0 bases at J; junction bases unmatched: 8. CDR3 coding DNA: TGTGCCAGCAGCGTAACAGGGGGCTGGAGCTCCTACAATGAGCAGTTCTTC. It translates to CASSVTGGWSSYNEQFF.

The chain is built from TRBV29-1 and TRBJ2-1; TRBD1 might be the D (5 bases). This CDR3 has 15 amino acids. The germline V gene encodes CDR1 SQVTM and CDR2 ANQGSEA. Trimming left V 3 bases short and J 1 base short, with 13 bases between. The CDR3 here is CSVEAGKRSYNEQFF. Here the CDR3 DNA reads TGCAGCGTTGAGGCAGGGAAGAGATCCTACAATGAGCAGTTCTTC.

This rearrangement joins TRBV12-3 or TRBV12-4 to TRBJ2-1, with D possibly being TRBD1 or TRBD2 (6 bases each). The CDR3 extends over 18 amino acids. V lost 1 base to trimming and J lost 0 bases, with 16 bases between them. The CDR3 here is CASSLGGWGASSYNEQFF. CDR3 nucleotide sequence: TGTGCCAGCAGTTTAGGGGGATGGGGGGCGAGCTCCTACAATGAGCAGTTCTTC.

This clonotype was counted a few times. This rearrangement joins TRBV6-6 to TRBJ2-5; no reliable D call. The CDR3 loop spans 12 amino acids. The V end was cut by 1 base, the J end by 2 bases, with 2 bases between. Germline V CDR1 and CDR2: MNHNY, SVGAGI (reference sequence). The CDR3 DNA follows: TGTGCCAGCAGTTACTTTCAAGAGACCCAGTACTTC. It yields the protein CASSYFQETQYF.

This clonotype was detected a few times. J is TRBJ1-4 and V is TRBV6-5; no reliable D call. Germline V CDR1 and CDR2: MNHEY, SVGAGI. V gave up 4 bases and J gave up 3 bases, with 9 bases separating them. The CDR3 loop spans 14 amino acids. The DNA of the CDR3 is TGTGCCAGCAGTTCGGACGGAGCTAATGAAAAACTGTTTTTT. It specifies CASSSDGANEKLFF.

This clonotype was seen more than once but under ten times. The chain employs TRBV10-3 and TRBJ2-2; 8 bases align to TRBD1. V trimming: 2 bases; J trimming: 7 bases; junction bases outside the gene matches: 6. Germline V gene data show CDR1 as ENHRY and CDR2 as SYGVKD. The CDR3 spans 15 residues. Here the CDR3 DNA reads TGTGCCATCAGTGAGCAGGGACAGGAGAACGGGGAGCTGTTTTTT. Protein sequence: CAISEQGQENGELFF.

This clonotype was seen only a few times. CDR3: CASTRGPGNEQFF. For the CDR3, the DNA is TGTGCCAGCACCCGGGGCCCAGGAAATGAGCAGTTCTTC. V is TRBV12-3 or TRBV12-4 and J is TRBJ2-1, with D perhaps matching TRBD1 or TRBD2 (5 bases each). Trimming took 7 bases from V and 7 from J, leaving 14 bases between them. The CDR3 is 13 amino acids.

This chain joins TRBV4-2 and TRBJ1-1, with TRBD1 as a possible D gene (5 bases). Germline CDR1 is LGHNA and CDR2 is YNFKEQ. The CDR3 covers 16 residues. The germline V and J ends were trimmed by 1 base and 1 base, with 13 bases remaining between them. This chain's CDR3 is CASSQGVGGGNTEAFF. The CDR3 nucleotides are TGTGCCAGCAGCCAAGGGGTTGGGGGAGGGAACACTGAAGCTTTCTTT.